The TCR beta chain under discussion was sequenced for a study of vaccination effects on CD4 cells after COVID-19. Scientists isolated CD4+ T cells after a roughly ten-day culture period ended. Measured with immunoSEQ multiplex PCR; TCRdb has only the in-frame clones, and not every one. The data show tens of thousands of clones, with 65% to 80% seen just once and less than 3.5% held by the top ten. With respect to this clone: Its antigen is unknown.

Trimming cost V 6 bases and J 6 bases, with 19 bases left between them. The CDR3 loop spans 15 amino acids. From germline, CDR1 is SNHLY and CDR2 FYNNEI. The sequencing used CD4+ T cells from PBMCs cultured without peptide, collected before COVID-19 vaccination. This chain uses TRBV2 with TRBJ2-3, with D hard to call. The sequence was obtained from a human donor who received a COVID-19 vaccine. The CDR3 DNA sequence: TGTGCCAGCAGGGAACAAGAAATTAAGACCGATACGCAGTATTTT. Protein product: CASREQEIKTDTQYF.